This T cell receptor (beta chain) derives from a study of shared clonotypes between healthy human individuals. For the study at large: Per donor, three plates held CD4 naive cells, three held CD4 memory, two held CD8 naive and one held CD8 memory. The study, taken as a whole, reports: Estimated richness was generally greater in naive than memory subsets.

Points on this clone: Its antigen is unidentified.

The ends were cut back, 4 bases at V and 3 bases at J, with 13 bases in the middle. Germline values: CDR1 SGHRS, CDR2 YFSETQ. The CDR3 is 14 residues long. TCRdb's copy holds only in-frame clones and misses some; the assay was immunoSEQ multiplex PCR. The sample contains approximately 2.1 million clones, over 90% of which appear only once. Subsets obtained from CD4+ cells comprised CD45RA+ naive and CD45RA-negative memory cells. The origin of this receptor is a man younger than 30 in good health. Some clones in this sample may be carry-over from other donors' samples. The chain has TRBV5-1 and TRBJ1-1; TRBD1 might be the D (5 bases). Sequencing input: naive CD4+ T cells from PBMCs. Subset specified: CD45RA+ positively selected. CDR3 protein: CASSSQSGDTEAFF. In DNA, the CDR3 is TGCGCCAGCAGCAGTCAGTCGGGGGACACTGAAGCTTTCTTT.